This TCR beta chain was sequenced in a study of immune heterogeneity within non-small cell lung tumors. The study's findings and limits: Identical dominant CDR3 beta clonotypes recurred across tumor sites within a patient, alongside site-unique high-frequency clones.

Of note for this clonotype: Its antigen is currently unknown.

Trimming at V came to 4 bases and at J to 4 bases, leaving 2 bases not matched to a gene. CDR1 is SGDLS and CDR2 is YYNGEE in the germline V gene. This CDR3 has 15 residues. Bulk tumor genomic DNA (approximately 570 ng per sample) served as template. Surgeons took several biopsies per primary tumor, spaced far apart, during surgery. Patients underwent curative surgery for untreated, newly diagnosed non-small cell lung cancer. Newly diagnosed patients with non-small cell lung cancer who were having surgery with curative intent served as donors. Using 32 V and 13 J primers, multiplex PCR amplified TCR beta CDR3. Using its own MiXCR run on the multiplex PCR reads, TCRdb lists one record per CDR3 protein. The sample lists 14,000 to 15,000 distinct CDR3 sequences, about 30% occurring once.

This sequence originates from a man aged 40-49 years with non-small cell lung cancer. Sequenced sample: lung tumor tissue. The chain links TRBV9 to TRBJ2-2; TRBD2 matches at 12 bases. The CDR3 coding sequence is TGTGCCAGCAGCCGGACTAGCGGGACCACCGGGGAGCTGTTTTTT. This gives the protein CASSRTSGTTGELFF.